This T cell receptor beta chain was documented in a study of blood T cell repertoires in COVID-19. As for the study in general: The samples span acute and convalescent COVID-19 from the United States, Italy and Spain. T cells, B-cell-depleted T cells, or PBMCs provided the cDNA or gDNA that served as material.

Deletions cut 8 bases from V and 0 bases from J, with 7 bases between. The CDR3 consists of 13 residues. Germline-derived CDR1 and CDR2 are WSHSY and SAAADI. Authors' data handling: Scientists estimated how many nucleated cells there were by amplifying reference gene primers. The protocol was immunoSEQ multiplex PCR, while the TCRdb copy is restricted to in-frame clones and leaves out a portion. D and trimming were read from the DNA, whereas the V and J calls and clone size are those reported in that table. Of 270,000 or so clones listed, about 83% are singletons. The specimen sequenced was peripheral blood. The J gene is TRBJ2-2, the V gene TRBV10-2; the D is unclear. The sequence came from a woman aged 50 to 60 who had recovered from COVID-19. In DNA form, the CDR3 reads TGCGCCAGCCAACTTACGAACACCGGGGAGCTGTTTTTT. Translation gives CASQLTNTGELFF.